This T cell receptor (beta chain) was found in a study of blood T cell repertoires in COVID-19 (TCRdb year 2020). For the study in its entirety: Collaborator samples came from the United States, Italy and Spain and covered acute and convalescent phases of COVID-19. The repertoires were released in a freely available public database meant as a resource for research on the immune response to SARS-CoV-2. Sample metadata almost always included a de-identified subject ID, COVID-19 status, age in years and sex. Where available, HLA class I and class II types were obtained from metadata supplied by the sample provider rather than from assay-based typing. The prospective study material was composed of cDNA or gDNA derived from T cells, B-cell-depleted T cells, or PBMCs. Samples were obtained from the ongoing ImmuneRACE study (first 160 participants) and from approximately 1,200 subjects provided by 6 global collaborators. The dataset comprised deeply sampled blood TCRbeta repertoires from subjects exposed to, actively infected with, or recovered from COVID-19.

The CDR3 starts with the cysteine, ends with the phenylalanine, and has 15 residues. Only the CDR3 DNA stays, 45 bases, in frame from base 1. CDR1 is given as SNHLY and CDR2 as FYNNEI, both from the germline V gene. The germline V and J ends show losses of 6 bases and 5 bases respectively, and no gene match explains 7 bases of the junction. Points on this clone: The antigen it binds to is not known. Base qualities are missing; no much larger clone stands one base away.

Each collaborating institution followed its own protocols to collect whole blood in K2EDTA tubes. For TCRbeta analysis, collaborators shipped samples in one of three forms: frozen whole blood, isolated PBMCs, or DNA extracted from either of those sample types. TCRbeta CDR3 regions were amplified from genomic DNA using the immunoSEQ Assay, a bias-controlled multiplex PCR. For the original study's pipeline: The number of nucleated cells in each sample was estimated by amplification of reference gene primers within the assay. To quantify the absolute abundance of each unique TCRbeta CDR3 rearrangement, sequence reads were collapsed and filtered. For each sample, productive Simpson clonality was calculated by taking the square root of Simpson's diversity index across productive rearrangements. This is the immuneACCESS table as TCRdb keeps it, with only in-frame sequences that have V and J called. A part of the clones is gone; compared with another copy, unresolved V genes explain less than half, and the rest is unexplained. V, J and clone size were drawn from that table, and D and trimming were deduced from the DNA. This sample lists 63,000 or so clones; 82% were detected once. The ten largest clones take up roughly 15% of the sample.

Paper-wide results and their limitations: The amount of clinical and demographic metadata varied by source and participant and was provided uncurated.

The rearranged chain carries TRBV2 and TRBJ2-6; 7 of the junction bases match TRBD1. The receptor's source is an older man with active COVID-19. Sample: peripheral blood. CDR3 sequence: CASRRQGTRANVLTF. The nucleotide sequence reads as follows: TGTGCCAGCAGAAGACAGGGCACGAGGGCCAACGTCCTGACTTTC.